These 12 T cell receptor beta chains share one sample of origin, sequenced in a study of blood T cell repertoires in COVID-19 (dated by TCRdb to 2020 to 2022). The library was generated by the immunoSEQ multiplex PCR assay. This immuneACCESS table, as held by TCRdb, lists in-frame sequences with V and J called but not all clones. Of the missing ones, under half trace to an unresolved V gene in checked studies; the others have no known cause. Within this sample are around 500,000 clones, with approximately 90% of them counted one time only. 6.5% to 8.5% of the sample rests with the top ten. Sequencing was carried out using PBMCs or T cells enriched from blood (not recorded which). The origin of the receptors is a woman aged 55-69 years who had recovered from COVID-19.

This clone has a single count. The chain has TRBV11-3 and TRBJ1-1, with a possible D match to TRBD1 (5 bases). Trimming removed 7 bases at V and 3 bases at J, with 9 bases between. The CDR3 covers 12 residues. From germline, CDR1 is SGHNT and CDR2 YENEEA. CDR3 loop: CASTRGDTEAFF. CDR3 DNA sequence: TGTGCCAGCACCCGGGGGGACACTGAAGCTTTCTTT.

The CDR3 spells CASSLRLAGGLGEQFF. DNA of the CDR3: TGTGCCAGCAGCTTAAGGCTAGCGGGGGGCTTGGGTGAGCAGTTCTTC. The V and J genes are TRBV7-9 and TRBJ2-1; TRBD2 matches at 11 bases. CDR1 SEHNR and CDR2 FQNEAQ come from the germline V gene (reference sequence). There are 16 residues in the CDR3. The ends lost 2 bases at V and 9 bases at J; junction bases unmatched: 9.

The V and J genes are TRBV19 and TRBJ2-3; 12 bases are a match to TRBD2. The CDR3 sequence is 15 residues long. CDR1 is LNHDA and CDR2 is SQIVND in the germline V gene (reference sequence). J was trimmed by 4 bases and V by 6 bases; bases with no gene match: 5. CDR3 sequence: CASRKTSGGADTQYF. The CDR3 DNA follows: TGTGCCAGTAGGAAGACTAGCGGGGGAGCAGATACGCAGTATTTT.

The chain has TRBV6-5 and TRBJ1-6; 7 bases line up with TRBD1. The CDR3 contains 14 residues. Germline V gives CDR1 MNHEY, CDR2 SVGAGI. Trimming removed 5 bases from V and 7 bases from J; junction bases left unmatched: 5. CDR3 sequence: CASSRQGVNSPLHF. As DNA, the CDR3 is TGTGCCAGCAGTCGACAGGGAGTAAATTCACCCCTCCACTTT.

This rearrangement joins TRBV20-1 to TRBJ2-7; tentatively, D is TRBD1 (7 bases). This CDR3 spans 11 amino acids. Germline V gene lookup returns CDR1 DFQATT and CDR2 SNEGSKA (reference sequence). V was cut by 6 bases and J by 5 bases, with 11 bases left in between. The CDR3 bases are TGCAGTGCCCCCAGGGGGGACGAGCAGTACTTC. This encodes CSAPRGDEQYF.

The V gene is TRBV2, the J gene TRBJ1-1, with TRBD1 identical over 7 bases. CDR3 length: 13 residues. Germline V gene data show CDR1 as SNHLY and CDR2 as FYNNEI. J was trimmed by 5 bases and V by 4 bases; bases with no gene match: 4. The CDR3 spells CASSVSGGTEAFF. In DNA, the CDR3 is TGTGCCAGCAGTGTTTCAGGGGGTACTGAAGCTTTCTTT.

The J gene is TRBJ2-7, the V gene TRBV6-1; D is uncertain. The V gene lost 3 bases and the J gene lost 2 bases, with 5 bases spanning the gap. This CDR3 comprises 12 residues. CDR1 and CDR2 from the germline V gene are MNHNS and SASEGT. The CDR3 loop is CASSDLTYEQYF. DNA of the CDR3: TGTGCCAGCAGTGATCTTACCTACGAGCAGTACTTC.

V usage is TRBV5-6 and J usage is TRBJ2-2; 12 bases match TRBD2. CDR3 length equals 16 residues. V was clipped by 4 bases and J by 5 bases; unmatched bases: 6. The germline V gene encodes CDR1 SGHDT and CDR2 YYEEEE. DNA for the CDR3: TGTGCCAGCAGCCCCCGACTAGCGGGGGATACCGGGGAGCTGTTTTTT. Translation: CASSPRLAGDTGELFF.

V and J are TRBV30 and TRBJ1-5; D may be TRBD1 (6 bases). The length of the CDR3 is 16 residues. With 1 base removed from V and 0 bases from J, the gap between germline ends came to 13 bases. Germline values: CDR1 GTSNPN, CDR2 SVGIG (reference sequence). This CDR3 reads CAWSDRDYYSNQPQHF. CDR3 sequence (DNA): TGTGCCTGGAGTGACAGGGACTACTATAGCAATCAGCCCCAGCATTTT.

This chain links TRBV5-6 with TRBJ2-7, with 7 bases lining up with TRBD1. Germline trimming cut 3 bases from V and 3 bases from J; bases unmatched to any gene: 3. This CDR3 contains 13 residues. Germline V gene lookup returns CDR1 SGHDT and CDR2 YYEEEE. CDR3 sequence: CASSYRDSYEQYV. The DNA for the CDR3 is TGTGCCAGCAGCTACCGGGACAGCTACGAGCAGTACGTC.

The V gene is TRBV3-1 (or the pseudogene TRBV3-2), the J gene TRBJ2-7; maybe TRBD2 (5 bases). The V end was cut by 4 bases, the J end by 7 bases, with 17 bases between. This CDR3 is 14 amino acids long. The germline gives CDR1 LGHDT, CDR2 YNNKEL (reference sequence). The CDR3 bases are TGTGCCAGCAGCCGTGAGGGCCCCAGACCGGAGCAGTACTTC. The encoded protein is CASSREGPRPEQYF.

The chain employs TRBV2 and TRBJ2-7; 9 nucleotides align to TRBD1. V dropped 7 bases and J dropped 0; count of bases not matched to a gene: 4. Germline CDR1 is SNHLY and CDR2 is FYNNEI. This CDR3 contains 14 residues. The CDR3 DNA reads as TGTGCCAGCAAGGGACAGGGAACCTCCTACGAGCAGTACGTC. This encodes CASKGQGTSYEQYV.